These 20 T cell receptor beta chains share one sample of origin, sequenced in a study of cytomegalovirus exposure and HLA in healthy donors. 13 Jbeta primers and 60 Vbeta primers were used for the PCR. Profiled with immunoSEQ multiplex PCR; TCRdb holds only in-frame clones, not every one. The sample totals around 140,000 clones. Sequencing input: PBMCs. Source of these receptors: a male donor in good health and CMV-seronegative.

The genes are TRBV7-9 and TRBJ2-3; 10 bases fit TRBD2. Germline loops: CDR1 SEHNR, CDR2 FQNEAQ (reference sequence). Unmatched junction bases numbered 8, after V lost 5 bases and J lost 6 bases. The CDR3 extends over 15 amino acids. CDR3 protein: CASSLPGSGRDTQYF. Here the CDR3 DNA reads TGTGCCAGCAGCCTTCCGGGTAGCGGGAGGGATACGCAGTATTTT.

The chain carries TRBV30 and TRBJ1-3, with a tentative D call TRBD1 (5 bases). Trimming left V 5 bases short and J 0 bases short, with 17 bases between. The length of the CDR3 is 16 residues. Per germline, CDR1 GTSNPN and CDR2 SVGIG (reference sequence). CDR3 nucleotide sequence: TGTGCCTGGGGACATGTTGCCGCTGGCTCTGGAAACACCATATATTTT. This translates into CAWGHVAAGSGNTIYF.

The CDR3 region has the DNA TGTGCCAGTACCGGCTCCAGGGTCCAAGACACTGAAGCTTTCTTT. Its protein is CASTGSRVQDTEAFF. This sequence joins TRBV19 and TRBJ1-1; a weak D match, TRBD1 (5 bases). This CDR3 is built from 15 residues. V shed 7 bases and J shed 3 bases, with 18 bases lying between them. Germline CDR1 is LNHDA and CDR2 is SQIVND (reference sequence).

V usage is TRBV15 and J usage is TRBJ2-5; TRBD2 agrees at 13 bases. V was pared by 3 bases and J by 2 bases, with 6 bases of the junction left unmatched. CDR1 is LNHNV, CDR2 YYDKDF, per germline (reference sequence). The CDR3 has 17 amino acids. In DNA, the CDR3 is TGTGCCACCAGCAGGGACGGACTAGCGGGAGAACAAGAGACCCAGTACTTC. It specifies CATSRDGLAGEQETQYF.

The chain is built from TRBV15 and TRBJ2-7; weak D call: TRBD2 (6 bases). CDR1 is LNHNV, CDR2 YYDKDF, per germline (reference sequence). This CDR3 is 14 amino acids long. V was clipped by 6 bases and J by 1 base, with 13 bases between them. The CDR3: CATSPRELSYEQYF. CDR3 coding DNA: TGTGCCACCAGTCCCCGGGAGCTTTCCTACGAGCAGTACTTC.

The rearrangement joins TRBV14 to TRBJ2-2, with D hard to call. V gave up 4 bases and J gave up 4 bases, with 7 bases separating them. The CDR3 is 13 amino acids. The germline V gene has CDR1 SGHDN and CDR2 FVKESK. The CDR3 sequence: CASSPGITGELFF. The CDR3 DNA follows: TGTGCCAGCAGCCCAGGCATCACCGGGGAGCTGTTTTTT. Filled out from reference TRBV14 and TRBJ2-2, the complete variable domain reads EAGVTQFPSHSVIEKGQTVTLRCDPISGHDNLYWYRRVMGKEIKFLLHFVKESKQDESGMPNNRFLAERTGGTYSTLKVQPAELEDSGVYFCASSPGITGELFFGEGSRLTVL.

The V call is TRBV6-5, the J call TRBJ2-7, with TRBD1 as a possible D gene (6 bases). Trimming left V 6 bases short and J 4 bases short, with 16 bases between. The CDR3 is 14 amino acids. CDR1 MNHEY and CDR2 SVGAGI come from the germline V gene. The CDR3, as DNA: TGTGCCAGCAGCATACAGGGTGGGTTTTACGAGCAGTACTTC. Its protein product is CASSIQGGFYEQYF.

The V and J genes are TRBV2 and TRBJ2-7; TRBD2 might be the D (7 bases). From germline, CDR1 is SNHLY and CDR2 FYNNEI. The CDR3 loop spans 12 amino acids. Trimming stripped 7 bases from V and 4 bases from J, with 11 bases between. CDR3 sequence reads: CASTAGAYEQYF. DNA for the CDR3: TGTGCCAGCACTGCGGGGGCTTACGAGCAGTACTTC.

The gene calls are TRBV5-1 and TRBJ2-1, with 8 positions matching TRBD1. The CDR3 spans 15 residues. With 6 bases clipped from V and 5 bases from J, the junction kept 10 bases outside the gene matches. Germline CDR1 reads SGHRS; CDR2 reads YFSETQ. The DNA for the CDR3 is TGCGCCAGCACCAACGGACAGGGTTACAACAATGAGCAGTTCTTC. This gives the protein CASTNGQGYNNEQFF.

The CDR3 sequence: CASSETGGNSPLHF. CDR3 DNA: TGTGCCAGCAGTGAGACAGGGGGTAATTCACCCCTCCACTTT. The J gene is TRBJ1-6, the V gene TRBV6-4; 9 bases are a match to TRBD1. CDR3 size: 14 residues. V dropped 3 bases and J dropped 6; count of bases not matched to a gene: 0. Germline loops: CDR1 MRHNA, CDR2 SNTAGT.

The rearrangement uses TRBV14 and TRBJ2-5; D remains ambiguous. Trimming removed 4 bases from V and 5 bases from J, with 8 bases in between. The CDR3 length is 12 residues. Germline V gene lookup returns CDR1 SGHDN and CDR2 FVKESK. The CDR3, as DNA: TGTGCCAGCAGCCCCTTCGGGGAGACCCAGTACTTC. It translates to CASSPFGETQYF.

This chain uses TRBV5-1 with TRBJ2-2, with 10 nucleotides matching TRBD1. The CDR3 loop spans 17 amino acids. V shed 0 bases and J 3 bases; nucleotides not matched to a gene: 5. Germline V gives CDR1 SGHRS, CDR2 YFSETQ. The CDR3: CASSLVTGTGDTGELFF. The CDR3 DNA reads TGCGCCAGCAGCTTGGTTACCGGGACAGGGGACACCGGGGAGCTGTTTTTT.

This chain connects TRBV19 to TRBJ2-5; 10 bases match TRBD2. This CDR3 has 14 amino acids. V shed 6 bases and J 7 bases; nucleotides not matched to a gene: 8. Germline values: CDR1 LNHDA, CDR2 SQIVND (reference sequence). CDR3 residues: CASRYSSGGGTQYF. The CDR3, as DNA: TGTGCCAGTAGATACTCTAGCGGGGGTGGGACCCAGTACTTC. Variable domain in full (rest from reference TRBV19 and TRBJ2-5): DGGITQSPKYLFRKEGQNVTLSCEQNLNHDAMYWYRQDPGQGLRLIYYSQIVNDFQKGDIAEGYSVSREKKESFPLTVTSAQKNPTAFYLCASRYSSGGGTQYFGPGTRLLVL.

This chain links TRBV6-5 with TRBJ1-1, with D possibly being TRBD1 (5 bases). Germline lookup yields CDR1 MNHEY and CDR2 SVGAGI. The CDR3 contains 13 residues. The V end was cut by 0 bases, the J end by 11 bases, with 13 bases between. CDR3 amino acids: CASSYSGGGEAFF. The CDR3 DNA is TGTGCCAGCAGTTACTCGGGGGGGGGTGAGGCTTTCTTT.

The chain combines TRBV30 with TRBJ1-3; D remains unclear. The CDR3 consists of 14 residues. Germline V CDR1 and CDR2: GTSNPN, SVGIG (reference sequence). V was trimmed by 0 bases and J by 7 bases, leaving 13 bases between them. The CDR3 loop reads CAWSVGVAGNTIYF. DNA of the CDR3: TGTGCCTGGAGTGTCGGGGTAGCGGGGAACACCATATATTTT.

The rearrangement links TRBV5-6 to TRBJ2-1; D uncertain. There are 14 residues in the CDR3. CDR1 and CDR2 from the germline V gene are SGHDT and YYEEEE. The V end was cut by 3 bases, the J end by 0 bases, with 7 bases between. The CDR3 DNA reads as TGTGCCAGCAGCTCCGGTAGCTCCTACAATGAGCAGTTCTTC. Its protein is CASSSGSSYNEQFF.

This chain's CDR3 is CASGTNSYNSPLHF. As DNA, the CDR3 is TGTGCCAGCGGCACTAACTCCTATAATTCACCCCTCCACTTT. V and J are TRBV6-5 and TRBJ1-6; D remains ambiguous. CDR1 and CDR2 (germline): MNHEY, SVGAGI. Deletions cut 8 bases from V and 0 bases from J, with 8 bases between. This CDR3 comprises 14 residues.

The chain recombines TRBV7-9 with TRBJ2-3; TRBD2 might be the D (5 bases). The CDR3 length is 13 residues. Trimming stripped 6 bases from V and 1 base from J, with 8 bases between. CDR1 SEHNR and CDR2 FQNEAQ come from the germline V gene (reference sequence). Here the CDR3 reads CASRDSGTDTQYF. The CDR3 DNA follows: TGTGCCAGCAGGGACTCAGGCACAGATACGCAGTATTTT.

The gene calls are TRBV7-6 and TRBJ2-2, with 9 bases matching TRBD1. Germline assignment: CDR1 SGHVS and CDR2 FNYEAQ. Unmatched junction bases numbered 8, after V lost 10 bases and J lost 5 bases. This CDR3 contains 14 residues. In DNA form, the CDR3 reads TGTGCCATTTCGGACAGGGGAGTTACCGGGGAGCTGTTTTTT. It translates to CAISDRGVTGELFF.

This chain links TRBV5-6 with TRBJ1-1, with D perhaps TRBD1 (5 bases). V shed 0 bases and J shed 1 base, with 7 bases lying between them. The CDR3 covers 14 residues. The germline CDR1 and CDR2 sequences are SGHDT and YYEEEE. This chain's CDR3 is CASSLGQQNTEAFF. The DNA for the CDR3 is TGTGCCAGCAGCTTGGGACAGCAGAACACTGAAGCTTTCTTT. Full variable domain (outside the CDR3, taken from reference TRBV5-6 and TRBJ1-1): DAGVTQSPTHLIKTRGQQVTLRCSPKSGHDTVSWYQQALGQGPQFIFQYYEEEERQRGNFPDRFSGHQFPNYSSELNVNALLLGDSALYLCASSLGQQNTEAFFGQGTRLTVV.